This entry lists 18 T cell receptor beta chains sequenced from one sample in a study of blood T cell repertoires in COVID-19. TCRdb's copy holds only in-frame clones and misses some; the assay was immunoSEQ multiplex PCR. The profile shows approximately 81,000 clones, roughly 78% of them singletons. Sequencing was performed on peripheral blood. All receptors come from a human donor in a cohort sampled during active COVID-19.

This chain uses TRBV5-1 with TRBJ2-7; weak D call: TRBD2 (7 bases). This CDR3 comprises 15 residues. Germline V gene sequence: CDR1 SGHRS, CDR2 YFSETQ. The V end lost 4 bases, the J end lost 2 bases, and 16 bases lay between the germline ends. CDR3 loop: CASSHEGGAAYEQYF. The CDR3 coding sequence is TGCGCCAGCAGCCACGAGGGGGGGGCCGCCTACGAGCAGTACTTC.

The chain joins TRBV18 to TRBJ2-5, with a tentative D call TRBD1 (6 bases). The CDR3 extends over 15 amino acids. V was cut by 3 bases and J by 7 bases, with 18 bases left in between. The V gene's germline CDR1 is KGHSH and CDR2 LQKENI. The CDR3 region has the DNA TGTGCCAGCTCACCTACGGAACAGGGTCTTGGGACCCAGTACTTC. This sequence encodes CASSPTEQGLGTQYF.

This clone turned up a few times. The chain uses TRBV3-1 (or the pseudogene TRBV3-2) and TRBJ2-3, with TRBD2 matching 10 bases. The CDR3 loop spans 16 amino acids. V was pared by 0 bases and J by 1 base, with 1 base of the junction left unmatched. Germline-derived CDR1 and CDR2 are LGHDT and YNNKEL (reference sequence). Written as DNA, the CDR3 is TGTGCCAGCAGCCAAGATCTAGCGGGGGGCACAGATACGCAGTATTTT. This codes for CASSQDLAGGTDTQYF.

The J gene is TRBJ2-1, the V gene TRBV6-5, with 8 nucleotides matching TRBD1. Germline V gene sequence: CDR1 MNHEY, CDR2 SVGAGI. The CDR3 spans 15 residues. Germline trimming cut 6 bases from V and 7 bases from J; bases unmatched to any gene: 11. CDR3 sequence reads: CASSPQGGMRNEQFF. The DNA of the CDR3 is TGTGCCAGCAGCCCACAGGGGGGAATGAGGAATGAGCAGTTCTTC.

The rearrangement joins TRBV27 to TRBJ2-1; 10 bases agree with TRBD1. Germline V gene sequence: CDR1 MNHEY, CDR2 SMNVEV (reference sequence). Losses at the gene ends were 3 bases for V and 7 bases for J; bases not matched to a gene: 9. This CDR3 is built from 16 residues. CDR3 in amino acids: CASSFGRQGARNEQFF. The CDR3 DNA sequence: TGTGCCAGCAGTTTTGGGAGACAGGGGGCGCGGAATGAGCAGTTCTTC.

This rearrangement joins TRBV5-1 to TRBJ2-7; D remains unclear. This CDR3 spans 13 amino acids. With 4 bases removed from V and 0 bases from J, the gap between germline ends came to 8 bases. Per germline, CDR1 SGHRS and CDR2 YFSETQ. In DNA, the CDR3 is TGCGCCAGCAGCACTATTAGCTCCTACGAGCAGTACTTC. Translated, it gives CASSTISSYEQYF. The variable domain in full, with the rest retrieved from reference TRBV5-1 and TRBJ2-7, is KAGVTQTPRYLIKTRGQQVTLSCSPISGHRSVSWYQQTPGQGLQFLFEYFSETQRNKGNFPGRFSGRQFSNSRSEMNVSTLELGDSALYLCASSTISSYEQYFGPGTRLTVT.

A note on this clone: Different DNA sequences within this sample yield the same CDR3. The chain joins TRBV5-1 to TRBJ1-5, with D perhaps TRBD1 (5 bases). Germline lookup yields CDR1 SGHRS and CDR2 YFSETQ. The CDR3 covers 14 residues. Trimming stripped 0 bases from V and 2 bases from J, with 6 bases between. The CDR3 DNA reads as TGCGCCAGCAGCTTGGGGGGGGGCAATCAGCCCCAGCATTTT. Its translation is CASSLGGGNQPQHF.

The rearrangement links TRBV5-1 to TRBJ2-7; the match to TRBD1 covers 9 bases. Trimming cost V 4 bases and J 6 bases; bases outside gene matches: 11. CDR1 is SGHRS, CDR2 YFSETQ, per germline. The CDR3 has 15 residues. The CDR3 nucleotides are TGCGCCAGCAGCCAATCCCGGGACAGGGTATCCGAGCAGTACTTC. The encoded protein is CASSQSRDRVSEQYF.

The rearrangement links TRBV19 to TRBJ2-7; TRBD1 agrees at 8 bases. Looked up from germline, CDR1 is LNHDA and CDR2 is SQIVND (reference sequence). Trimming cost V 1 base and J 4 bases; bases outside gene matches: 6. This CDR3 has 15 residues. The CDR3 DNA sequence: TGTGCCAGTAGTATAGCCACAGGGGGACGGTACGAGCAGTACTTC. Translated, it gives CASSIATGGRYEQYF.

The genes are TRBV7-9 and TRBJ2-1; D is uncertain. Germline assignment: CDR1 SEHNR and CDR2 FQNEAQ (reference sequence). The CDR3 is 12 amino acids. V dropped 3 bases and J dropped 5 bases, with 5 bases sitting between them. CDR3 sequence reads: CASSLQNNEQFF. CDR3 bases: TGTGCCAGCAGCTTGCAGAACAATGAGCAGTTCTTC.

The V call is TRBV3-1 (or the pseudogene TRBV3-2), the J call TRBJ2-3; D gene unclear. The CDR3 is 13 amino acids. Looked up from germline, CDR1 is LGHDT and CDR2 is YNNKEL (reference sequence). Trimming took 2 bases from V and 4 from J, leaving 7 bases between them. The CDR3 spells CASSQLRSDTQYF. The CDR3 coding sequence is TGTGCCAGCAGCCAACTCCGGTCAGATACGCAGTATTTT.

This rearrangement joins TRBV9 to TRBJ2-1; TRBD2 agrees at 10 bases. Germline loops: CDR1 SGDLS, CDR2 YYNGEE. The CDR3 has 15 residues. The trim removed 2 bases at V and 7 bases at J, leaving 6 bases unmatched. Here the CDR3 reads CASSVGSGGDNEQFF. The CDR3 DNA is TGTGCCAGCAGCGTTGGAAGCGGGGGGGATAATGAGCAGTTCTTC. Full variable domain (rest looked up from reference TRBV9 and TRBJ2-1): DSGVTQTPKHLITATGQRVTLRCSPRSGDLSVYWYQQSLDQGLQFLIQYYNGEERAKGNILERFSAQQFPDLHSELNLSSLELGDSALYFCASSVGSGGDNEQFFGPGTRLTVL.

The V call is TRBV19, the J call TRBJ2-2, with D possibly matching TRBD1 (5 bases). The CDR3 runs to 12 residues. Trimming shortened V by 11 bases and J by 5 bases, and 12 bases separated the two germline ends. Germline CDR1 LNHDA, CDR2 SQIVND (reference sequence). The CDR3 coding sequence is TGTGCCGCCAGGGTAAGGACCGGGGAGCTGTTTTTT. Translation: CAARVRTGELFF.

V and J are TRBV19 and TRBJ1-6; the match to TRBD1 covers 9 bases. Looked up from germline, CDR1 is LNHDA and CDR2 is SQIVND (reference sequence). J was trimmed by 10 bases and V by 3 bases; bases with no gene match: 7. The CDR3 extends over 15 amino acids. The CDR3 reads CASSMETGGLSPLHF. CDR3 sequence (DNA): TGTGCCAGTAGTATGGAAACAGGGGGCTTGTCACCCCTCCACTTT.

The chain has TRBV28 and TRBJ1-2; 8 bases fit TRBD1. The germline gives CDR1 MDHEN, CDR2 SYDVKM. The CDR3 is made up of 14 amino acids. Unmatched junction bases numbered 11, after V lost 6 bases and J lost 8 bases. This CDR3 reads CASSLVQGTGGYTF. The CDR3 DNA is TGTGCCAGCAGCCTCGTCCAGGGGACAGGCGGCTACACCTTC.

The CDR3 region is CSAKTRVTGELFF. The CDR3 nucleotides are TGCAGCGCAAAAACCAGGGTCACCGGGGAGCTGTTTTTT. This chain links TRBV29-1 with TRBJ2-2; a possible D gene is TRBD1 (5 bases). The ends were cut back, 7 bases at V and 4 bases at J, with 13 bases in the middle. This CDR3 comprises 13 residues. From germline, CDR1 is SQVTM and CDR2 ANQGSEA.

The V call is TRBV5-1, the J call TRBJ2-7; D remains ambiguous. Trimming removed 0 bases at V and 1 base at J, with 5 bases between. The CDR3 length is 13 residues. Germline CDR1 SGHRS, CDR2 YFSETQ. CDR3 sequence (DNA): TGCGCCAGCAGCTTGGCAGGATCCTACGAGCAGTACTTC. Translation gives CASSLAGSYEQYF.

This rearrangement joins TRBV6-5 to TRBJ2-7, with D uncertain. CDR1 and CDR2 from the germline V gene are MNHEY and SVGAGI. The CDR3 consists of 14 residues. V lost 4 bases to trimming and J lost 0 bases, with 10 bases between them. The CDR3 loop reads CASSSALVSYEQYF. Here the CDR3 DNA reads TGTGCCAGCAGTTCTGCACTCGTCTCCTACGAGCAGTACTTC.